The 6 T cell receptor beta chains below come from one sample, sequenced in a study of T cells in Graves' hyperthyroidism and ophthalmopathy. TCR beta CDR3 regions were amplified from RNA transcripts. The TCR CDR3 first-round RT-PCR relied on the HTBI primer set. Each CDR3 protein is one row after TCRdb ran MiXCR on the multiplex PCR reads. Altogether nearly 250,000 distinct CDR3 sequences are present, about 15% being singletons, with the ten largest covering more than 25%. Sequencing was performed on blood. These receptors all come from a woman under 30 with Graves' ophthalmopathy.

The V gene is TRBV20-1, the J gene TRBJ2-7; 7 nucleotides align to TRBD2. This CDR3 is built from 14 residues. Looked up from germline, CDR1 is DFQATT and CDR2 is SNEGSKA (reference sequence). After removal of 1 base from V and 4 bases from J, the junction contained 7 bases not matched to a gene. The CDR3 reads CSARVGGGSYEQYF. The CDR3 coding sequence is TGCAGTGCTAGAGTCGGAGGCGGGAGTTACGAGCAGTACTTC.

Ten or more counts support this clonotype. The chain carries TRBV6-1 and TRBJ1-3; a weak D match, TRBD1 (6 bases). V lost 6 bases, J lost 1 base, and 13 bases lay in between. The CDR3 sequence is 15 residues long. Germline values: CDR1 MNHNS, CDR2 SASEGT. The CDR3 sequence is CASSHQTGSGNTIYF. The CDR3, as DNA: TGTGCCAGCAGCCACCAGACAGGATCTGGAAACACCATATATTTT.

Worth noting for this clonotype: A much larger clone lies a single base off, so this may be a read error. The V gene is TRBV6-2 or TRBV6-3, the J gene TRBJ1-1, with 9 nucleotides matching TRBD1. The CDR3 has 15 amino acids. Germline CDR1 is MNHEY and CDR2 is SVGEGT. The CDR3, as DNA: TGTGCCAGCAGTTATGTGACAGGGGGGAACACTGAATCTTTCTTT. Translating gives CASSYVTGGNTESFF.

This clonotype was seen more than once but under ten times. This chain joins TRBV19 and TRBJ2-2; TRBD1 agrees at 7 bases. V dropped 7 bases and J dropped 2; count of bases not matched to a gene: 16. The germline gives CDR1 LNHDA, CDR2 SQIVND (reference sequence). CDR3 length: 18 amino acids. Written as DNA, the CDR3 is TGTGCCAGTAACCGTGAAGGGGGCGCGACACTAAACACCGGGGAGCTGTTTTTT. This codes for CASNREGGATLNTGELFF.

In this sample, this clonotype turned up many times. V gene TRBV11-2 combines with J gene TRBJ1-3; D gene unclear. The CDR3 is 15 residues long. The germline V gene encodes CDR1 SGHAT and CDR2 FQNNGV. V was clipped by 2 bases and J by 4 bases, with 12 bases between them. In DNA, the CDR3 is TGTGCCAGCAGCTTAAGTTGGCAGTCCGGAAACACCATATATTTT. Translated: CASSLSWQSGNTIYF.

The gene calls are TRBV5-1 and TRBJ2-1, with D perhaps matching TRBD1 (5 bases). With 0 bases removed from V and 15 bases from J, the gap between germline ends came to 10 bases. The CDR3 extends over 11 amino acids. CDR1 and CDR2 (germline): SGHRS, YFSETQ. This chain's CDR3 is CASSLEQARFF. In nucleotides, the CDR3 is TGCGCCAGCAGCTTGGAACAGGCGCGGTTCTTC.